Listed below are T cell receptor beta chains from one sample, sequenced in a study of T cells in Graves' hyperthyroidism and ophthalmopathy. TCRdb processed the multiplex PCR reads anew with MiXCR; each CDR3 protein has one entry. The repertoire holds 80,000 to 100,000 distinct CDR3 sequences, with around 40% as singletons. Sequences were obtained from peripheral blood or thyroid tissue (not recorded which). The receptors here all came from a woman aged 25-40 years with Graves' hyperthyroidism. The CDR3 runs from the conserved cysteine through the conserved F or W. Fields, in order: clone size, V gene, J gene, D gene, CDR3 protein, CDR3 DNA. A D gene is named only where the DNA matches it firmly. Expanded clones get a size class; other rows say once, few or many, or leave the size out.

many,TRBV6-5,TRBJ2-7,.,CASSQQGGFYEQYF,TGTGCCAGCAGTCAACAGGGGGGGTTTTACGAGCAGTACTTC
.,TRBV7-2,TRBJ2-5,.,CASSLRERWETQYF,TGTGCCAGCAGCTTACGGGAGCGGTGGGAGACCCAGTACTTC
many,TRBV7-6,TRBJ2-3,TRBD2,CASSSGTSGTYTQYF,TGTGCCAGCAGCTCCGGGACTAGCGGGACGTATACGCAGTATTTT
.,TRBV9,TRBJ2-5,TRBD1,CASSASGTGATGQETQYF,TGTGCCAGCAGCGCTTCCGGGACAGGGGCTACGGGGCAAGAGACCCAGTACTTC
.,TRBV20-1,TRBJ2-6,.,CSGREANVLTF,TGCAGTGGAAGAGAGGCCAACGTCCTGACTTTC
many,TRBV28,TRBJ1-1,.,CASSLAGIGKDTEAFF,TGTGCCAGCAGTTTAGCGGGTATTGGTAAGGACACTGAAGCTTTCTTT
.,TRBV5-4,TRBJ2-6,TRBD1,CASSSGTDGANVLTF,TGTGCCAGCAGCTCGGGGACAGATGGGGCCAACGTCCTGACTTTC
many,TRBV5-6,TRBJ2-7,.,CASSSCCGEPPSLGQYF,TGTGCCAGCAGCTCCTGCTGCGGGGAGCCTCCTTCGCTGGGGCAGTACTTC
few,TRBV2,TRBJ2-7,TRBD2,CASSDPSGRAYEQYF,TGTGCCAGCAGTGACCCTAGCGGGAGGGCATACGAGCAGTACTTC
.,TRBV15,TRBJ2-7,TRBD1,CATSREGTGSYEQYF,TGTGCCACCAGCAGAGAGGGGACAGGCTCCTACGAGCAGTACTTC
many,TRBV9,TRBJ2-5,TRBD2,CASTRGGDQETQYF,TGTGCCAGCACCCGGGGGGGAGATCAAGAGACCCAGTACTTC
.,TRBV7-3,TRBJ1-5,TRBD1,CASSVTGVGNQPQHF,TGTGCCAGCAGCGTTACAGGGGTGGGAAATCAGCCCCAGCATTTT
once,TRBV7-8,TRBJ2-7,TRBD2,CASSRTSGTLDEQYF,TGTGCCAGCAGCAGAACTAGCGGGACACTAGACGAGCAGTACTTC
.,TRBV28,TRBJ1-4,.,CASSLSSVKLFF,TGTGCCAGCAGTTTATCATCCGTAAAACTGTTTTTT
many,TRBV7-8,TRBJ1-4,.,CASTPTSRSLNEKLFF,TGTGCCAGCACCCCGACAAGCAGAAGCCTAAATGAAAAACTGTTTTTT
many,TRBV10-2,TRBJ1-2,.,CASFAGLLGYTF,TGCGCCAGCTTTGCAGGGTTATTAGGCTACACCTTC
.,TRBV5-1,TRBJ1-3,.,CASRDTIYF,TGCGCCAGCAGAGACACCATATATTTT
.,TRBV7-2,TRBJ1-1,TRBD1,CASSFRTGGTEAFF,TGTGCCAGCAGCTTCAGGACAGGGGGCACTGAAGCTTTCTTT
many,TRBV11-2,TRBJ1-1,.,CASSFIFRVTEAFF,TGTGCCAGCAGCTTCATCTTCAGGGTCACTGAAGCTTTCTTT
.,TRBV11-1,TRBJ1-1,.,CASSPRAEAEAFF,TGTGCCAGCAGCCCGCGGGCTGAGGCTGAAGCTTTCTTT
few,TRBV28,TRBJ2-7,.,CASSWVPNVFHEQYF,TGTGCCAGCAGTTGGGTCCCGAATGTATTTCACGAGCAGTACTTC
many,TRBV6-1,TRBJ1-5,.,CAGSEGVDQPQHF,TGTGCCGGCAGTGAGGGAGTGGATCAGCCCCAGCATTTT
many,TRBV20-1,TRBJ2-3,TRBD1,CSASGQVLTSGQYF,TGCAGTGCCTCTGGACAGGTCCTCACGTCTGGGCAGTATTTT
many,TRBV6-5,TRBJ1-2,.,CASSKAIPGRLRGYTF,TGTGCCAGCAGTAAGGCCATACCCGGGAGACTCCGCGGCTACACCTTC
many,TRBV7-9,TRBJ2-2,.,CASTFLGRGAFTGELFF,TGTGCCAGCACCTTCCTTGGGCGTGGTGCCTTCACCGGGGAGCTGTTTTTT
.,TRBV2,TRBJ2-7,.,CTSNVGGPYEQYF,TGTACTAGCAATGTTGGGGGCCCCTACGAGCAGTACTTC
.,TRBV25-1,TRBJ2-3,.,CASSDRRGAGTGRQYF,TGTGCCAGCAGTGACCGTCGGGGGGCTGGCACAGGTAGGCAGTATTTT
many,TRBV5-1,TRBJ2-7,.,CASSLDGSSPEQYF,TGCGCCAGCAGCTTGGACGGGTCGTCTCCCGAGCAGTACTTC
.,TRBV11-2,TRBJ2-5,TRBD2,CACAGVAGEETQYF,TGTGCCTGCGCGGGAGTAGCGGGAGAAGAGACCCAGTACTTC
many,TRBV6-6,TRBJ2-3,TRBD2,CASRVAGVLDTQYF,TGTGCCAGCAGGGTAGCGGGAGTATTAGATACGCAGTATTTT
few,TRBV28,TRBJ1-1,.,CASSSPGLNAEAFF,TGTGCCAGCAGTTCACCGGGCTTGAACGCTGAAGCTTTCTTT
many,TRBV9,TRBJ2-7,TRBD2,CASSVAGTRGYEQYF,TGTGCCAGCAGCGTGGCCGGGACTAGAGGATACGAGCAGTACTTC
many,TRBV9,TRBJ1-4,.,CASSVVNGINEKLFF,TGTGCCAGCAGCGTAGTGAACGGAATTAATGAAAAACTGTTTTTT
many,TRBV13,TRBJ1-2,.,CASSSAQQGSGLDTF,TGTGCCAGCAGCTCAGCACAACAGGGATCGGGACTGGACACCTTC
many,TRBV7-9,TRBJ2-5,.,CASTWGETQYF,TGTGCCAGCACCTGGGGGGAGACCCAGTACTTC
once,TRBV10-3,TRBJ2-5,TRBD1,CAFRQGERQETQYF,TGCGCCTTCAGACAGGGGGAACGCCAAGAGACCCAGTACTTC
many,TRBV7-8,TRBJ2-7,.,CASSLGQNYEQYF,TGTGCCAGCAGCTTAGGCCAGAACTACGAGCAGTACTTC
few,TRBV28,TRBJ2-7,TRBD1,CASNDPRTGFYEQYF,TGTGCCAGCAATGATCCGCGGACAGGGTTTTACGAGCAGTACTTC
many,TRBV3-1,TRBJ1-1,.,CASSQRFEAFF,TGTGCCAGCAGCCAAAGATTCGAAGCTTTCTTT
many,TRBV20-1,TRBJ1-5,TRBD1,CSARGQGEGNQPQHF,TGCAGTGCTCGGGGACAGGGGGAGGGCAATCAGCCCCAGCATTTT
.,TRBV7-2,TRBJ2-5,.,CASSSSPPRGGEETQYF,TGTGCCAGCAGCTCCTCCCCCCCTCGAGGCGGGGAGGAGACCCAGTACTTC
many,TRBV20-1,TRBJ2-7,.,CSARRLGPSYEQYF,TGCAGTGCTAGAAGACTGGGACCCTCCTACGAGCAGTACTTC
.,TRBV2,TRBJ1-4,.,CASEGGASNEKLFF,TGTGCCAGTGAGGGAGGGGCGTCTAATGAAAAACTGTTTTTT
.,TRBV7-3,TRBJ1-6,TRBD1,CASSAGTGELSPLHF,TGTGCCAGCAGCGCCGGGACAGGGGAACTGTCACCCCTCCACTTT
many,TRBV28,TRBJ1-2,.,CASRPRVGYGYTF,TGTGCCAGCAGACCGAGAGTGGGGTATGGCTACACCTTC
.,TRBV10-2,TRBJ2-7,TRBD2,CASSETSGTREQYF,TGCGCCAGCAGTGAGACTAGCGGGACACGCGAGCAGTACTTC
.,TRBV12-3/TRBV12-4,TRBJ2-5,.,CASSPIQGRETRYF,TGTGCCAGCAGTCCAATTCAGGGGCGAGAGACCCGGTACTTC
few,TRBV28,TRBJ2-7,TRBD2,CASSRLTSGRSHEQYF,TGTGCCAGCAGCCGTTTGACTAGCGGGAGATCCCACGAGCAGTACTTC
many,TRBV11-3,TRBJ1-1,TRBD1,CASSPSTGAGTEAFF,TGTGCCAGCAGCCCATCGACAGGGGCCGGCACTGAAGCTTTCTTT
.,TRBV12-3/TRBV12-4,TRBJ1-5,.,CASSFSVQGYEHF,TGTGCCAGCAGTTTTTCGGTTCAAGGGTACGAGCATTTT
.,TRBV20-1,TRBJ2-7,.,CSARASGSYEQYF,TGCAGTGCTAGGGCGAGCGGAAGCTACGAGCAGTACTTC
once,TRBV29-1,TRBJ1-2,.,CSGGFNYGYTF,TGCAGCGGGGGGTTTAACTATGGCTACACCTTC
many,TRBV7-8,TRBJ1-2,TRBD1,CASSLAIRDRAFYGYTF,TGTGCCAGCAGCTTAGCGATCCGGGACAGGGCGTTTTATGGCTACACCTTC
.,TRBV12-3/TRBV12-4,TRBJ1-5,.,CANPVLGNNQPQHF,TGTGCCAACCCAGTCCTTGGGAACAATCAGCCTCAGCATTTT
many,TRBV5-1,TRBJ2-7,.,CASSLVSNEFYEQYF,TGCGCCAGCAGCTTGGTATCCAACGAGTTCTACGAGCAGTACTTC
few,TRBV6-5,TRBJ2-5,.,CASSPEAAGETQYF,TGTGCCAGCAGTCCCGAGGCGGCCGGGGAGACCCAGTACTTC
.,TRBV20-1,TRBJ1-6,.,CSAPERRVYNSPLHF,TGCAGTGCCCCAGAAAGACGAGTTTATAATTCACCCCTCCACTTT